Shown below are 27 T cell receptor beta chains from a single sample sequenced in a study of T cells in Graves' hyperthyroidism and ophthalmopathy. Amplified regions were TCR beta CDR3 sequences from RNA transcripts. The TCR CDR3 was amplified in a first-round RT-PCR using the HTBI primer set. Each CDR3 protein is one row after TCRdb ran MiXCR on the multiplex PCR reads. The sample has about 360,000 distinct CDR3 sequences, approximately 19% seen once. Sequences were obtained from blood. The receptors come from a woman aged 18-29 years with Graves' hyperthyroidism.

This clonotype has a count of ten or more. The CDR3 loop is CASRQENTGELFF. For the CDR3, the DNA is TGTGCCAGCAGACAGGAGAACACCGGGGAGCTGTTTTTT. The V call is TRBV28, the J call TRBJ2-2, with D maybe TRBD1 (5 bases). Germline lookup yields CDR1 MDHEN and CDR2 SYDVKM. CDR3 size: 13 residues. Deletions cut 6 bases from V and 1 base from J, with 6 bases between.

This clonotype has just one count. CDR3: CSARNGLQPYEQYF. In nucleotides, the CDR3 is TGCAGTGCTAGAAATGGCCTACAACCCTACGAGCAGTACTTC. The V gene is TRBV20-1, the J gene TRBJ2-7; no firm D call. The germline gives CDR1 DFQATT, CDR2 SNEGSKA (reference sequence). V was cut by 2 bases and J by 2 bases, with 13 bases left in between. The CDR3 is 14 residues long.

This clonotype was picked up many times. The chain combines TRBV6-5 with TRBJ1-1; D is ambiguous. V was cut by 7 bases and J by 4 bases, with 10 bases left in between. The CDR3 has 12 residues. CDR1 and CDR2 (germline): MNHEY, SVGAGI. The CDR3 coding sequence is TGTGCCAGCATATCTCGGGTCACTGAAGCTTTCTTT. Amino acid sequence: CASISRVTEAFF.

Many counts were recorded for this clonotype. Since the CDR3 does not end with the conserved phenylalanine or tryptophan, this likely comes from a read error. The chain has TRBV29-1 and TRBJ1-1, with D unclear. CDR1 and CDR2 (germline): SQVTM, ANQGSEA. CDR3 length: 12 amino acids. The V end was cut by 7 bases, the J end by 2 bases, with 11 bases between. This chain's CDR3 is CSADGPNTEAFL. CDR3 nucleotide sequence: TGCAGCGCCGACGGTCCCAACACTGAAGCTTTCCTT.

There are many counts of this clonotype. This chain links TRBV6-4 with TRBJ2-7, with 10 nucleotides matching TRBD1. The CDR3 runs to 17 residues. CDR1 MRHNA and CDR2 SNTAGT come from the germline V gene. V trimming: 5 bases; J trimming: 7 bases; junction bases outside the gene matches: 17. CDR3 coding DNA: TGTGCCAGCAGTCTTACGAGTTCCGGGACAGGGGTTGAAGAGCAGTACTTC. This encodes CASSLTSSGTGVEEQYF.

Ten or more counts support this clonotype. The chain links TRBV7-3 to TRBJ2-2; 8 positions agree with TRBD2. The germline CDR1 and CDR2 sequences are SGHTA and FQGTGA. CDR3 length: 16 residues. Trimming cost V 5 bases and J 6 bases; bases outside gene matches: 11. CDR3 in DNA: TGTGCCAGCAGCCGCAGTCCGGGACTAGTTGCCGGGGAGCTGTTTTTT. Amino acids: CASSRSPGLVAGELFF.

The V and J genes are TRBV7-2 and TRBJ2-7; 7 nucleotides match TRBD2. Germline V gene lookup returns CDR1 SGHTA and CDR2 FQGNSA. V lost 0 bases and J lost 2; bases outside the gene matches: 4. The CDR3 has 15 amino acids. Here the CDR3 reads CASSLAASGTYEQYF. In DNA form, the CDR3 reads TGTGCCAGCAGCTTAGCCGCTAGCGGTACCTACGAGCAGTACTTC.

At least ten counts were recorded for this clonotype. The gene calls are TRBV12-3 or TRBV12-4 and TRBJ2-7; 12 nucleotides line up with TRBD2. Losses at the gene ends were 3 bases for V and 7 bases for J; bases not matched to a gene: 10. The CDR3 contains 16 residues. DNA for the CDR3: TGTGCCAGCAGTTTCGGACTAGCGGGGCCTTTTTTAGAGCAGTACTTC. Its protein product is CASSFGLAGPFLEQYF.

This clonotype was picked up many times. The chain uses TRBV10-3 and TRBJ1-3; possible D gene TRBD1, 5 bases. This CDR3 contains 15 residues. Trimming left V 10 bases short and J 3 bases short, with 19 bases between. CDR1 and CDR2 (germline): ENHRY, SYGVKD. In DNA, the CDR3 is TGTGCCACCGCCGTTTTTTGGGGGTATGGAAACACCATATATTTT. It translates to CATAVFWGYGNTIYF.

This clonotype was found many times. The gene calls are TRBV2 and TRBJ2-6; no firm D call. The germline V gene encodes CDR1 SNHLY and CDR2 FYNNEI. The CDR3 sequence is 16 residues long. Deletions cut 4 bases from V and 0 bases from J, with 10 bases between. CDR3 protein: CASSVVWYSGANVLTF. The CDR3, as DNA: TGTGCCAGCAGTGTGGTCTGGTACTCTGGGGCCAACGTCCTGACTTTC. Together with reference TRBV2 and TRBJ2-6, the CDR3 gives the full variable domain: EPEVTQTPSHQVTQMGQEVILRCVPISNHLYFYWYRQILGQKVEFLVSFYNNEISEKSEIFDDQFSVERPDGSNFTLKIRSTKLEDSAMYFCASSVVWYSGANVLTFGAGSRLTVL.

This clonotype has at least ten counts. This chain joins TRBV12-3 or TRBV12-4 and TRBJ1-2, with a weak D call TRBD1 (5 bases). Trimming pared 6 bases from V and 2 bases from J, leaving 13 bases between. This CDR3 is built from 14 residues. CDR3 loop: CASSLGRENYGYTF. CDR3 coding DNA: TGTGCCAGCAGCCTGGGACGGGAGAACTATGGCTACACCTTC.

The gene calls are TRBV6-2 or TRBV6-3 and TRBJ1-5; D gene uncertain. V was clipped by 4 bases and J by 1 base, with 11 bases between them. The germline CDR1 and CDR2 sequences are MNHEY and SVGEGT. The CDR3 totals 15 residues. This CDR3 is CASSFHRPSNQPQHF. The CDR3 DNA reads as TGTGCCAGCAGTTTCCACCGACCGAGCAATCAGCCCCAGCATTTT.

The chain uses TRBV7-3 and TRBJ1-1, with a weak D call TRBD1 (5 bases). V dropped 4 bases and J dropped 1 base, with 10 bases sitting between them. Looked up from germline, CDR1 is SGHTA and CDR2 is FQGTGA. The CDR3 totals 14 residues. The CDR3 nucleotides are TGTGCCAGCAGCTCGGGGCCCGAGAACACTGAAGCTTTCTTT. Translation: CASSSGPENTEAFF.

This clonotype came up many times. The chain uses TRBV6-1 and TRBJ1-2, with D tentatively TRBD1 (6 bases). The CDR3 has 14 residues. Germline CDR1 reads MNHNS; CDR2 reads SASEGT. V was pared by 6 bases and J by 4 bases, with 15 bases between. CDR3 DNA sequence: TGTGCCAGCAGATGGGGGGGCGCCAGCTATGGCTACACCTTC. It specifies CASRWGGASYGYTF.

The chain is built from TRBV5-1 and TRBJ2-5; 7 positions match TRBD2. The J segment lost 5 bases and the V segment lost 0 bases, leaving 7 bases of the junction unmatched. CDR1 is SGHRS, CDR2 YFSETQ, per germline. The CDR3 length is 15 residues. This chain's CDR3 is CASSLAATSSETQYF. Written as DNA, the CDR3 is TGCGCCAGCAGCTTGGCCGCGACTAGCAGTGAGACCCAGTACTTC. The full variable domain, with the rest looked up from reference TRBV5-1 and TRBJ2-5, is KAGVTQTPRYLIKTRGQQVTLSCSPISGHRSVSWYQQTPGQGLQFLFEYFSETQRNKGNFPGRFSGRQFSNSRSEMNVSTLELGDSALYLCASSLAATSSETQYFGPGTRLLVL.

This clonotype was counted ten times or more. This chain joins TRBV5-1 and TRBJ2-7; no clear D. Germline V gene lookup returns CDR1 SGHRS and CDR2 YFSETQ. The CDR3 has 15 residues. Between the trimmed V and J ends, which lost 0 bases and 0 bases, there was a span of 10 bases. The CDR3 nucleotides are TGCGCCAGCAGCTTGGGACTCCCGAGCTCCTACGAGCAGTACTTC. Amino acid sequence: CASSLGLPSSYEQYF.

This clonotype was seen repeatedly, ten times or more. The rearrangement uses TRBV9 and TRBJ1-1, with 9 positions matching TRBD1. V gave up 3 bases and J gave up 8 bases; unmatched junction bases: 5. Germline values: CDR1 SGDLS, CDR2 YYNGEE. The CDR3 extends over 13 amino acids. CDR3 sequence: CASSDRGRGEAFF. The DNA of the CDR3 is TGTGCCAGCAGCGACAGGGGGCGCGGGGAAGCTTTCTTT.

A few counts support this clonotype. The chain employs TRBV7-6 and TRBJ2-4; TRBD2 aligns across 7 bases. V was clipped by 2 bases and J by 0 bases; unmatched bases: 19. The germline V gene has CDR1 SGHVS and CDR2 FNYEAQ. The CDR3 totals 21 residues. The CDR3 region is CASSLPWVGGGPSLAKNIQYF. For the CDR3, the DNA is TGTGCCAGCAGCTTACCTTGGGTTGGCGGGGGACCGTCCTTAGCCAAAAACATTCAGTACTTC. Looking up the rest from reference TRBV7-6 and TRBJ2-4 gives the full variable domain: GAGVSQSPRYKVTKRGQDVALRCDPISGHVSLYWYRQALGQGPEFLTYFNYEAQQDKSGLPNDRFSAERPEGSISTLTIQRTEQRDSAMYRCASSLPWVGGGPSLAKNIQYFGAGTRLSVL.

There are many counts of this clonotype. This chain links TRBV6-1 with TRBJ1-3, with D unclear. Germline CDR1 MNHNS, CDR2 SASEGT. The CDR3 consists of 15 residues. Trimming cost V 5 bases and J 2 bases, with 13 bases left between them. The DNA for the CDR3 is TGTGCCAGCAGTCCCACACCTTCTGCTGGAAACACCATATATTTT. Its translation: CASSPTPSAGNTIYF.

The rearrangement joins TRBV4-1 to TRBJ2-5, with 12 bases fitting TRBD1. Trimming removed 6 bases from V and 1 base from J; junction bases left unmatched: 12. CDR1 and CDR2 (germline): MGHRA, YSYEKL. The CDR3 covers 18 residues. The chain's CDR3 is CASRRGTGGPKGQETQYF. The CDR3 DNA reads TGCGCCAGCAGAAGGGGGACAGGGGGCCCCAAGGGCCAAGAGACCCAGTACTTC.

This clonotype was observed at least ten times. The chain joins TRBV7-2 to TRBJ2-5, with D hard to call. Trimming took 1 base from V and 7 from J, leaving 13 bases between them. CDR1 and CDR2 from the germline V gene are SGHTA and FQGNSA. This CDR3 is built from 14 residues. The CDR3 DNA follows: TGTGCCAGCAGCTTAGGGACGTCTAAGGGGACCCAGTACTTC. Its translation: CASSLGTSKGTQYF.

The V gene is TRBV2, the J gene TRBJ2-3, with D uncertain. Germline-derived CDR1 and CDR2 are SNHLY and FYNNEI. V dropped 4 bases and J dropped 1 base, with 9 bases sitting between them. This CDR3 has 14 residues. CDR3 sequence: CASSVARRTDTQYF. Written as DNA, the CDR3 is TGTGCCAGCAGTGTAGCACGCCGCACAGATACGCAGTATTTT.

The chain couples TRBV18 to TRBJ1-5; unclear D gene. The V gene lost 5 bases and the J gene lost 8 bases, with 13 bases spanning the gap. From germline, CDR1 is KGHSH and CDR2 LQKENI. The CDR3 covers 13 residues. The DNA for the CDR3 is TGTGCCAGCTCAACGGGTCTGGTCGAGCCCCAGCATTTT. Protein sequence: CASSTGLVEPQHF.

This clonotype was picked up many times. The V call is TRBV6-1, the J call TRBJ1-5; D call uncertain. Germline V gene data show CDR1 as MNHNS and CDR2 as SASEGT. The CDR3 has 13 amino acids. V gave up 5 bases and J gave up 4 bases, with 9 bases separating them. The DNA for the CDR3 is TGTGCCAGCAGTAGGGAACCTAATCAGCCCCAGCATTTT. Its translation: CASSREPNQPQHF.

Ten or more counts support this clonotype. V and J are TRBV15 and TRBJ1-2; D perhaps matches TRBD1 (5 bases). Trimming took off 0 bases at V and 7 bases at J, with 15 bases between the two ends. Germline V gene data show CDR1 as LNHNV and CDR2 as YYDKDF (reference sequence). The CDR3 is 15 residues long. The CDR3 loop is CATSRDTEWDSGYTF. The CDR3 nucleotides read TGTGCCACCAGCAGAGATACAGAGTGGGACTCTGGCTACACCTTC.

This clonotype was counted many times. This chain joins TRBV6-1 and TRBJ1-2, with D hard to call. The germline V gene encodes CDR1 MNHNS and CDR2 SASEGT. Trimming pared 6 bases from V and 2 bases from J, leaving 13 bases between. The CDR3 sequence is 14 residues long. The CDR3 protein is CASSNFRENYGYTF. CDR3 bases: TGTGCCAGCAGCAACTTCAGAGAAAACTATGGCTACACCTTC.

This clonotype came up many times. The V gene is TRBV6-5, the J gene TRBJ1-1, with D perhaps matching TRBD1 (5 bases). Germline-derived CDR1 and CDR2 are MNHEY and SVGAGI. The length of the CDR3 is 17 residues. V shed 11 bases and J shed 1 base, with 26 bases lying between them. The CDR3 protein is CAARKLGRQLRNTEAFF. CDR3 nucleotides: TGTGCCGCCCGGAAACTGGGACGGCAACTAAGGAACACTGAAGCTTTCTTT.